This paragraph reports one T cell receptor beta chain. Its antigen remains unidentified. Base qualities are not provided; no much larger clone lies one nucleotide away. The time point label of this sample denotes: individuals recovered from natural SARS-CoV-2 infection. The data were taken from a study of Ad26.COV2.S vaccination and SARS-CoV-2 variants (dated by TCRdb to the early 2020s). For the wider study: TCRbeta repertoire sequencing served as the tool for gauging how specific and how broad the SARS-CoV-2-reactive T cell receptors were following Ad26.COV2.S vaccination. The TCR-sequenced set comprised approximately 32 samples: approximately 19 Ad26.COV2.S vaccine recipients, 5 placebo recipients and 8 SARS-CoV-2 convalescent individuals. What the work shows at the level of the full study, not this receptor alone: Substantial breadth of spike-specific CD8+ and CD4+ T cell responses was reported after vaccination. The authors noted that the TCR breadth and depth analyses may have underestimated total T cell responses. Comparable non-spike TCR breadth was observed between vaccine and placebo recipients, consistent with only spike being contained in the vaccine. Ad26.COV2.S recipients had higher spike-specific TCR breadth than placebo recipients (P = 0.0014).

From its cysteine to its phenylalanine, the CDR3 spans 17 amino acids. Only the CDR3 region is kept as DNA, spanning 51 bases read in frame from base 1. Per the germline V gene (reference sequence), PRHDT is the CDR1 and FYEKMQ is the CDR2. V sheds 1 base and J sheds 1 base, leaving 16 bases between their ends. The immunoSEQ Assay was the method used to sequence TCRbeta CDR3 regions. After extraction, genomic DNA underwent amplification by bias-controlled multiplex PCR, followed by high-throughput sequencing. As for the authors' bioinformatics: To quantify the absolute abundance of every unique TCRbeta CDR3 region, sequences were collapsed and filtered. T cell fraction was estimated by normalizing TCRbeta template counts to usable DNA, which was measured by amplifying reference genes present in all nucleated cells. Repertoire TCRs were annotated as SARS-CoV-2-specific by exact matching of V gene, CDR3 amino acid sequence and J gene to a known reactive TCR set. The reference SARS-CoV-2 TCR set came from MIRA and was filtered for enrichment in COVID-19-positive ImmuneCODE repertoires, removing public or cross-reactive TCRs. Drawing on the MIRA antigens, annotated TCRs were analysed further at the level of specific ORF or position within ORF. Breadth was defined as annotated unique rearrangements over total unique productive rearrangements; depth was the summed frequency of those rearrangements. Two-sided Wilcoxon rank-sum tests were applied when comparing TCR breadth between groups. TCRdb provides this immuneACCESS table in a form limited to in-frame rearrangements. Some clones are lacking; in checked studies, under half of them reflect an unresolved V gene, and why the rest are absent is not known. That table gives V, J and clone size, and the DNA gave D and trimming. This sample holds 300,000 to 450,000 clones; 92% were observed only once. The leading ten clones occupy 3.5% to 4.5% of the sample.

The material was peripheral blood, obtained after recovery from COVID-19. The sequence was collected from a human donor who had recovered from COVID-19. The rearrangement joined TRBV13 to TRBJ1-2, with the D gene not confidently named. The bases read TGTGCCAGCAGCTTAGTGGCCGGGAGAGAAAGTAACTATGGCTACACCTTC. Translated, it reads CASSLVAGRESNYGYTF.